The rows below give T cell receptor beta chains drawn from one sample of a study of blood T cell repertoires in COVID-19. The repertoire was sequenced with immunoSEQ multiplex PCR; TCRdb's copy has only in-frame clones and lacks some. Of 25,000 or so clones in the sample, 90% to 95% were seen once. Sequencing was carried out using peripheral blood. The receptors were gathered from a human donor with active COVID-19. The donor label of this sample is uncertain. The CDR3 runs from the conserved cysteine through the conserved F or W. The D gene is left open where the match is weak.

v_gene	d_gene	j_gene	CDR3aa
TRBV7-9	.	TRBJ2-7	CASRPTGLWEQYF
TRBV27	.	TRBJ1-4	CASRQGLYEKLFF
TRBV27	.	TRBJ1-5	CASSSLAGVVLIYSNQPQHF
TRBV3-1/TRBV3-2	TRBD2	TRBJ2-5	CASSQVFSGETQYF
TRBV18	TRBD2	TRBJ2-7	CASSPTSGGAYLIEQYF
TRBV30	.	TRBJ1-1	CAWREPSAGGSKAFF
TRBV4-3	TRBD2	TRBJ2-3	CASSTEVGLAGGDTQYF
TRBV5-1	TRBD1	TRBJ2-7	CASSLGGQVGISAEQYF
TRBV18	TRBD1	TRBJ2-5	CASSTGGQETQYF
TRBV20-1	.	TRBJ2-7	CSASQEYEQYF
TRBV23-1	TRBD1	TRBJ2-1	CASSHPGQANEQFF
TRBV7-9	.	TRBJ2-1	CASSLAYGASYNEQFF
TRBV11-2	.	TRBJ2-7	CASSLLATISYEQYF
TRBV5-4	TRBD1	TRBJ1-3	CASSMTGAGNTIYF
TRBV10-2	TRBD1	TRBJ1-4	CASSDGQGINEKLFF
TRBV30	TRBD2	TRBJ2-5	CAWSVRLAVQETQYF
TRBV5-1	TRBD1	TRBJ2-7	CASSSGQGYEQYF
TRBV7-2	.	TRBJ1-3	CASSERGVSGNTIYF
TRBV2	.	TRBJ2-7	CASSEAARTFYEQYF
TRBV6-1	TRBD1	TRBJ2-2	CASSEDTGGPNTGELFF
TRBV30	.	TRBJ2-2	CAWSSGTGELFF
TRBV18	.	TRBJ1-2	CASSPGRGNGYTF
TRBV28	.	TRBJ1-4	CASSLWWVAAGTGEVEKLFF
TRBV6-4	.	TRBJ2-1	CASSDLGVSSDEQFF
TRBV3-1/TRBV3-2	.	TRBJ2-4	CASSPTRGGTKNIQYF
TRBV6-5	.	TRBJ2-1	CASKSVSRSEQFF
TRBV5-1	.	TRBJ1-6	CASSLRGMLDSPLHF
TRBV5-1	.	TRBJ2-3	CASSPRTGTDTQYF